This entry features one TCR beta chain sequence. This CDR3 is built from 15 residues. Germline lookup yields CDR1 MNHEY and CDR2 SMNVEV (reference sequence). Unmatched junction bases numbered 8, after V lost 4 bases and J lost 7 bases. This specimen comes from a study of control samples from healthy donors and cancer patients. Clones were read by immunoSEQ multiplex PCR, and TCRdb kept only the in-frame ones, dropping some. The data hold 390,000 or so clones, with 75% to 95% observed a single time. This sequence joins TRBV27 and TRBJ1-4; TRBD1 agrees at 8 bases. This clonotype was obtained from a man aged 40-49 years with head and neck cancer. The sequencing sample was made of PBMCs. The chain's CDR3 is CASSSVTGTGEKLFF. The CDR3 DNA is TGTGCCAGCAGTTCAGTCACCGGGACAGGTGAAAAACTGTTTTTT.